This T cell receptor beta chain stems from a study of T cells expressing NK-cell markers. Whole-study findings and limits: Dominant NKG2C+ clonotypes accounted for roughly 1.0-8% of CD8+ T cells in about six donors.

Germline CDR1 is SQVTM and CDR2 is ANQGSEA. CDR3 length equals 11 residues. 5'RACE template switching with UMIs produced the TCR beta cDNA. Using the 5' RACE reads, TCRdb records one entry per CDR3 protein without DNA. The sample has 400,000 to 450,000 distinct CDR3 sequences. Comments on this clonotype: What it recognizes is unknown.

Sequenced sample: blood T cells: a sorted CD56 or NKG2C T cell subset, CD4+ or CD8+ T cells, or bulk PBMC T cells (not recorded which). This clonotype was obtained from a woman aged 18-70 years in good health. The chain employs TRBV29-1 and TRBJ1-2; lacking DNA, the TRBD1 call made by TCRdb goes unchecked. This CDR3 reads CSLGQNYGYTF.